These T cell receptor beta chains were read from a single sample in a study of cytomegalovirus exposure and HLA in healthy donors. Profiling relied on immunoSEQ multiplex PCR, and the TCRdb table lists in-frame clones only, not all of them. The repertoire includes 130,000 to 150,000 clones, about four fifths of them detected once, and roughly 1.3% sits in the top ten. The specimen was PBMCs. The receptors stem from a male donor in good health and CMV-seropositive. Both conserved end residues are part of each CDR3. Each record gives: J gene, D gene, clone size, V gene, CDR3 protein, CDR3 DNA. The D gene is left open where the match is weak. Size tells how often a clone was seen (once, few, many) or the class of an expanded clone, and some rows leave it out.

TRBJ2-7	.	.	TRBV25-1	CASSGKDRASYEQYF	TGTGCCAGCAGTGGTAAGGACAGAGCGTCCTACGAGCAGTACTTC
TRBJ1-2	.	.	TRBV9	CASDSDGSSYGYTF	TGTGCCAGCGACTCGGACGGGAGCTCCTATGGCTACACCTTC
TRBJ1-5	.	.	TRBV6-1	CASQYYSNQPQHF	TGTGCCAGCCAGTATTATAGCAATCAGCCCCAGCATTTT
TRBJ1-5	TRBD1	.	TRBV5-4	CASSPPGQGRDCQPQHF	TGTGCCAGCAGTCCTCCTGGACAGGGTAGGGATTGTCAGCCCCAGCATTTT
TRBJ2-2	.	.	TRBV28	CASSFASQPNTGELFF	TGTGCCAGCAGTTTCGCTAGCCAGCCTAACACCGGGGAGCTGTTTTTT
TRBJ2-2	TRBD1	few	TRBV6-4	CASSDRGLDTGELFF	TGTGCCAGCAGTGACAGGGGGCTTGACACCGGGGAGCTGTTTTTT
TRBJ1-1	.	.	TRBV7-6	CASSLGQNTEAFF	TGTGCCAGCAGCTTAGGACAGAACACTGAAGCTTTCTTT
TRBJ1-5	.	once	TRBV19	CASSPSVEAPNQPQHF	TGTGCCAGTAGTCCCTCCGTTGAGGCCCCAAATCAGCCCCAGCATTTT
TRBJ1-6	.	.	TRBV6-5	CASSYFRSYSPLHF	TGTGCCAGCAGTTACTTTCGTAGTTATTCACCCCTCCACTTT
TRBJ2-1	.	.	TRBV5-6	CASSLFGSGSINEQFF	TGTGCCAGCAGCTTGTTTGGCAGCGGGTCTATCAATGAGCAGTTCTTC
TRBJ2-7	TRBD1	.	TRBV28	CASSTDRGASYEQYF	TGTGCCAGCAGCACAGACAGGGGGGCGTCCTACGAGCAGTACTTC
TRBJ2-7	.	.	TRBV9	CASSVGQTYEQYF	TGTGCCAGCAGCGTGGGCCAAACCTACGAGCAGTACTTC